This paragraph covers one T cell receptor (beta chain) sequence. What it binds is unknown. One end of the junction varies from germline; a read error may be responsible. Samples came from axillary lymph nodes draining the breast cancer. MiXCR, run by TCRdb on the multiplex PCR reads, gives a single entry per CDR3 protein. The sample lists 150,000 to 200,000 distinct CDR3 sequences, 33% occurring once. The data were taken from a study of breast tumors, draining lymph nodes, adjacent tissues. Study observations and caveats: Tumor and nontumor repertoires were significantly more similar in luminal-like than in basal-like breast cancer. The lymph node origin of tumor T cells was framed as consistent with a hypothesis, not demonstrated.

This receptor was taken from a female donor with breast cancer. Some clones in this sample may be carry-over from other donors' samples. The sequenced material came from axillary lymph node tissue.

The CDR3 reads CASSQDRTGGWVTGELFF. For the CDR3, the DNA is TGCGCCAGCAGCCAAGATCGGACAGGGGGTTGGGTCACCGGGGAGCTGTTTTTT. V gene TRBV3-1 combines with J gene TRBJ2-2; 10 nucleotides match TRBD1. The germline V gene has CDR1 LGHDT and CDR2 YNNKEL (reference sequence). The CDR3 has 18 amino acids.